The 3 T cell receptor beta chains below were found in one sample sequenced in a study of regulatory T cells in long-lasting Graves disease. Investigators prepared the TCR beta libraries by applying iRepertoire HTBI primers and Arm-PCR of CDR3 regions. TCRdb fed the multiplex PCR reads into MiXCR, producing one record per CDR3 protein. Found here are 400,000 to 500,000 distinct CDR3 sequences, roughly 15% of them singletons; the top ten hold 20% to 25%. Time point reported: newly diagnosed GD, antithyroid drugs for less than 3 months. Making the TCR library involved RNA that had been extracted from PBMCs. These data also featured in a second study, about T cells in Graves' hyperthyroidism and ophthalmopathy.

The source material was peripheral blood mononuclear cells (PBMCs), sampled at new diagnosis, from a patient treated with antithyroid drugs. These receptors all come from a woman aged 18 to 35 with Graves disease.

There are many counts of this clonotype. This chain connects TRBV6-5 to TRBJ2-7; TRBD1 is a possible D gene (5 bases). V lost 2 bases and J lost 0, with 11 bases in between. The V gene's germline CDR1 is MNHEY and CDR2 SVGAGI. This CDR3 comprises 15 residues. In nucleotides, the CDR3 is TGTGCCAGCAGTTACGGGGCACTGAGCTCCTACGAGCAGTACTTC. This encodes CASSYGALSSYEQYF.

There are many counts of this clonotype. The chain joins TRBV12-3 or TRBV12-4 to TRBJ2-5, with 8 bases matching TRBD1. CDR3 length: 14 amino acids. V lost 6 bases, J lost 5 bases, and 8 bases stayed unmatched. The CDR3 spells CASRRQGMGETQYF. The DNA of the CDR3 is TGTGCCAGCAGACGACAGGGGATGGGGGAGACCCAGTACTTC.

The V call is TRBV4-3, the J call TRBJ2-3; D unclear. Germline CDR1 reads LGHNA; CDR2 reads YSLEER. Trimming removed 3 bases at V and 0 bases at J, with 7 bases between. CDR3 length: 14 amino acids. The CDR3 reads CASSHDDSTDTQYF. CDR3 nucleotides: TGCGCCAGCAGCCATGACGACAGCACAGATACGCAGTATTTT.